The 10 T cell receptor beta chains presented below share a single source sample, sequenced in a study of vaccination and CD4 T cells after COVID-19. Cultured CD4+ T-cell DNA underwent Oncomine TCR Beta short-read sequencing. TCRdb redid the calling of the PCR reads with MiXCR, one entry per CDR3 protein. The repertoire has 7,500 or so distinct CDR3 sequences, approximately 49% of them found once; the top ten carry 24%. Their antigens remain unidentified. Treatment given: approximately nine-day PBMC culture with coronavirus spike peptide pools or control peptides (ViraFEST assay). CD4+ T-cell collection from the unexposed donor predated the COVID-19 pandemic (2011-2018). The sequenced material came from CD4+ T cells from blood, cultured in vitro. The receptors were sampled from a human donor in good health.

This chain links TRBV7-6 with TRBJ2-1; 8 nucleotides line up with TRBD2. Unmatched junction bases numbered 5, after V lost 2 bases and J lost 5 bases. Germline V gene sequence: CDR1 SGHVS, CDR2 FNYEAQ. This CDR3 is 15 amino acids long. The CDR3 sequence is CASSLLREGNNEQFF. For the CDR3, the DNA is TGTGCCAGCAGCTTATTACGGGAGGGTAACAATGAGCAGTTCTTC. Variable domain in full (rest from reference TRBV7-6 and TRBJ2-1): GAGVSQSPRYKVTKRGQDVALRCDPISGHVSLYWYRQALGQGPEFLTYFNYEAQQDKSGLPNDRFSAERPEGSISTLTIQRTEQRDSAMYRCASSLLREGNNEQFFGPGTRLTVL.

The chain joins TRBV10-3 to TRBJ1-5, with no clear D. The germline V gene has CDR1 ENHRY and CDR2 SYGVKD. The CDR3 sequence is 14 residues long. The V end was cut by 2 bases, the J end by 7 bases, with 12 bases between. For the CDR3, the DNA is TGTGCCATCAGTGAGGGAGGTGTCGCCCAGCCCCAGCATTTT. As protein: CAISEGGVAQPQHF.

This clonotype was seen more than once but under ten times. V and J are TRBV2 and TRBJ1-2; a weak D match, TRBD1 (6 bases). The germline V and J ends were trimmed by 2 bases and 4 bases, with 20 bases remaining between them. CDR1 is SNHLY and CDR2 is FYNNEI in the germline V gene. The CDR3 contains 17 residues. CDR3 residues: CASSETAGVRISYGYTF. CDR3 DNA sequence: TGTGCCAGCAGTGAAACGGCAGGGGTTCGGATATCCTATGGCTACACCTTC.

This clonotype was recorded a few times. The chain has TRBV2 and TRBJ2-7; possibly TRBD2 for D (5 bases). The CDR3 runs 11 residues. Trimming took 5 bases from V and 5 from J, leaving 7 bases between them. CDR1 and CDR2 (germline): SNHLY, FYNNEI. CDR3 nucleotide sequence: TGTGCCAGCAGTCTCGGGGACGAGCAGTACTTC. This gives the protein CASSLGDEQYF. Full variable domain (missing parts from reference TRBV2 and TRBJ2-7): EPEVTQTPSHQVTQMGQEVILRCVPISNHLYFYWYRQILGQKVEFLVSFYNNEISEKSEIFDDQFSVERPDGSNFTLKIRSTKLEDSAMYFCASSLGDEQYFGPGTRLTVT.

CDR3 DNA: TGTGCCAGCAGTCCCCCCCGGACCTCTGGGGCCAACGTCCTGACTTTC. Protein: CASSPPRTSGANVLTF. The chain recombines TRBV27 with TRBJ2-6; D call uncertain. Germline assignment: CDR1 MNHEY and CDR2 SMNVEV (reference sequence). CDR3 length equals 16 residues. The V end was cut by 5 bases, the J end by 0 bases, with 11 bases between.

The chain links TRBV2 to TRBJ2-1; the D call may be TRBD1 or TRBD2 (6 bases each). With 7 bases removed from V and 0 bases from J, the gap between germline ends came to 22 bases. The germline V gene encodes CDR1 SNHLY and CDR2 FYNNEI. The CDR3 is 18 amino acids. Here the CDR3 DNA reads TGTGCCAGCACCCGCCGGGGGCTAGCGCTTAGCTCCTACAATGAGCAGTTCTTC. This codes for CASTRRGLALSSYNEQFF.

This clonotype has a handful of counts. This chain joins TRBV6-2 or TRBV6-3 and TRBJ1-1; D remains unclear. The CDR3 runs to 14 residues. From germline, CDR1 is MNHEY and CDR2 SVGEGT. V was cut by 0 bases and J by 3 bases, with 8 bases left in between. In nucleotides, the CDR3 is TGTGCCAGCAGTTACTCAGGAACCCACACTGAAGCTTTCTTT. This gives the protein CASSYSGTHTEAFF.

The rearrangement uses TRBV5-1 and TRBJ1-1; 9 nucleotides agree with TRBD1. This CDR3 region has 16 residues. Germline CDR1 reads SGHRS; CDR2 reads YFSETQ. V trimming: 4 bases; J trimming: 4 bases; junction bases outside the gene matches: 11. The CDR3 is CASSMGQGGASTEAFF. DNA for the CDR3: TGCGCCAGCAGCATGGGACAGGGAGGGGCCTCCACTGAAGCTTTCTTT. The variable domain in full, with the rest retrieved from reference TRBV5-1 and TRBJ1-1, is KAGVTQTPRYLIKTRGQQVTLSCSPISGHRSVSWYQQTPGQGLQFLFEYFSETQRNKGNFPGRFSGRQFSNSRSEMNVSTLELGDSALYLCASSMGQGGASTEAFFGQGTRLTVV.

V and J are TRBV6-2 or TRBV6-3 and TRBJ2-2; 7 bases agree with TRBD1. The CDR3 spans 15 residues. Per germline, CDR1 MNHEY and CDR2 SVGEGT. J gave up 1 base and V 6 bases, and 5 bases lay outside the gene matches. CDR3 bases: TGTGCCAGCAGCAGTCGGACAGGGAACACCGGGGAGCTGTTTTTT. Its translation is CASSSRTGNTGELFF.

V gene TRBV30 combines with J gene TRBJ2-7; D uncertain. The germline CDR1 and CDR2 sequences are GTSNPN and SVGIG (reference sequence). The CDR3 extends over 12 amino acids. The V end was cut by 0 bases, the J end by 1 base, with 4 bases between. CDR3 nucleotide sequence: TGTGCCTGGAGTGTAGCGTCCTACGAGCAGTACTTC. It codes for CAWSVASYEQYF.